This T cell receptor beta chain was identified in a study of cytomegalovirus exposure and HLA in healthy donors (dated by TCRdb to 2017 to 2019). In the study overall: An earlier analysis of about 560 of the donors reported 276 Gb of sequence data and 117 million unique TCR beta sequences obtained from around 180 million T cells. An early release that covered fewer than 750 HLA-typed donors contained approximately 300 gigabases of sequencing data and tens of millions of unique TCR sequences. The genetic ancestry cluster associated with self-reported Caucasian donors included over 65% of the approximately 400 genotyped donors. The study was designed to test whether signatures of past pathogen exposure could be identified by cataloging public T cell receptors. The study used immunosequencing to profile the T cell repertoires of approximately 630 subjects and linked those repertoires to cytomegalovirus serostatus. Besides the first cohort of about 730 subjects, a separate validation cohort made up of 120 different subjects was used. The study combined high-throughput TCR immunosequencing, statistical association of individual TCRs with disease status, and machine learning to predict cytomegalovirus infection status. A later analysis re-analyzed previously published TCR beta repertoires from about 600 donors and added high-resolution HLA genotyping to study TCR occurrence patterns. The later analysis used no new phenotypic data to find candidate immune exposures, relying instead on TCR beta sequences and their occurrence across donors. An earlier analysis of 450 to 750 of the donors used high-throughput TCR beta sequencing to judge whether each TCR beta V gene segment behaved as functional or pseudogenic. Donor age, sex, ethnicity and CMV serostatus were collected together with the repertoire data. In a later genetic analysis, genome-wide SNP genotypes for 398 of the 666 donors were used, and that subset was treated as a discovery cohort. All discovery cohort repertoires had been generated using a single sequencing platform. HLA typing included class I and class II loci at four-digit resolution. The number of donors typed differed by locus, with 629-630 for A, B, C, DRB1 and DQB1, more than 500 for DQA1, under 610 for DPA1, and some 470 for DPB1. About five DR-DQ haplotypes were handled as single units for association and clustering, since linkage in the cohort was strong. Among some 400 genotyped donors of the cohort, an average of around 220,000 unique TCR beta nucleotide sequences was sequenced per donor, of which 15% to 20% were non-productive. Overall study outcomes, separate from this receptor: According to a later analysis, parvovirus B19, influenza, CMV and Epstein-Barr virus appeared linked to several top co-occurrence clusters. A few of the identified cytomegalovirus-associated TCR beta chains were confirmed in vitro to be specific for cytomegalovirus antigens. In a later analysis, HLA-associated TCR beta chains were found to be more clonally expanded and to have lower generation probabilities than equally common non-associated chains. A cluster of highly shared sequence variants was judged likely to be a technical artifact of the sequencing pipeline. Because counts were too low, more than 15 rarely observed V segments, including chromosome 9 orphons, were left out of the earlier analysis of approximately 580 of the donors. A further reported finding was that TCR beta sequences accurately predicted the HLA-A and HLA-B alleles for most subjects in the first cohort. Specific HLA alleles were associated with more than 15,000 TCR beta sequences at a false discovery rate of 0.05 in a later analysis. In this cohort, only TCR beta chains were sequenced, and detectable features were limited by the absence of alpha or paired-chain data. An association between a missense DCLRE1C variant and V-gene and J-gene trimming of TCR beta chains was found in a later genetic analysis and replicated in an independent cohort. Because the 87-base-pair reads could not distinguish some IMGT-functional V segments, including TRBV6-2 and TRBV6-3, those segments were excluded. The only immune exposure information available for the cohort was CMV serostatus. The presence/absence analyses assumed that sequencing depth was roughly uniform across donors, and that assumption may not be true. Because some donors lacked HLA typing at each locus, the association tests relied only on the typed subset. A later analysis found that TCR association rates varied across HLA loci, with DRB1 alleles showing the most associated TCRs and HLA-C alleles the fewest. Most CMV-associated TCR beta chains appeared to be HLA-restricted in a later analysis, and the HLA associations seemed to be driven largely by CMV exposure. In the study, 150 to 200 TCR beta chains were listed as associated with cytomegalovirus. According to the authors, the approach could potentially be generalized to other disease states and immunological phenotypes. In an earlier analysis of about 600 of the donors, most TCR beta V segments appeared in productive rearrangements about 87% or about 30% of the time, broadly matching IMGT annotations. Strong co-occurrence of HLA alleles, especially DR and DQ, made assigning TCR associations to individual alleles difficult. Across donors, most TCR sequences were observed very rarely, whereas some public TCRs were present in many individuals. The classifier was reported to diagnose cytomegalovirus status with high specificity and sensitivity in both the original and validation cohorts. Compared with the approximately 710-donor mean, donors in an Asian-associated ancestry cluster had fewer N-insertions in productive TCRs, according to a later genetic analysis. Linkage disequilibrium might explain the correlated functional status among segregating V segments, but an unknown experimental factor could not be excluded.

The library was built by means of the immunoSEQ multiplex PCR assay. The multiplex PCR relied on a mix of 60 forward primers for TCR Vbeta segments and 13 reverse primers for TCR Jbeta segments. A multiplex PCR assay on genomic DNA amplified the CDR3 region of rearranged TCR beta genes. The Illumina HiSeq System was used to sequence the amplified TCR beta libraries as 87-base-pair reads. The original methods were these. A later analysis tallied 80 million to 95 million unique TCR beta chains across the 650 to 750 repertoires, and approximately 9.9 million of those chains were shared by two or more donors. Raw reads were error-corrected and collapsed into unique sequences by a nearest-neighbor algorithm in which closely related sequences were merged to remove PCR and sequencing errors. To assign V, D and J gene segments, CDR3 sequences were aligned to IMGT reference sequences. For a sequence to be retained, a match of at least six nucleotides was required to both a V gene segment and a J gene segment. A rearrangement counted as productive if the CDR3 had no stop codons and remained in frame with V and J, and every other rearrangement counted as non-productive. Following IMGT convention, CDR3 was defined as the stretch from the second conserved V-encoded cysteine to the conserved J-encoded phenylalanine. Sequences without an unambiguous match to a single V gene segment were excluded from the earlier analysis of 587 of the donors. An earlier analysis of several hundred of the donors called V segments functional above 56.7% productive rearrangements and segregating when the between-donor standard deviation exceeded 5%. A statistical classification framework was built to diagnose cytomegalovirus status from the catalog of TCR beta chain sequences. V and J gene assignment, in a later analysis, came from comparing TCR nucleotide sequences with IMGT/GENE-DB human TR gene sequences. The TCRdist pipeline was used in a later analysis to assign CDR3 sequences and most-parsimonious VDJ recombination scenarios. In a later analysis, each TCR beta chain was defined by its CDR3 amino acid sequence together with its V-gene family, and reads without a unique V-gene family were excluded. To address suspected cross-contamination and a sequencing artifact, a later analysis removed a few hundred highly shared, low-generation-probability nucleotide sequences. A later analysis calculated a clonal expansion index for each public chain from normalized within-repertoire ranks of inferred template counts. In a later analysis, generation probabilities were computed with a VDJ recombination model fitted to out-of-frame rearrangements, and the resulting probabilities were checked against IGoR. In a later analysis, TCR-TCR, TCR-HLA and TCR-CMV co-occurrence was scored with hypergeometric tests, and a repertoire-size bias correction was applied to TCR pairs. In a later analysis, false discovery rates were estimated by permuting HLA or CMV assignments 20 times. A later analysis grouped co-occurring TCRs with DBSCAN, adding TCRdist sequence similarity when clustering within HLA-allele-positive subsets. Repertoires with fewer than 30,000 or more than 120,000 public chains were left out of co-occurrence clustering, as were about 5 repertoires with anomalous nucleotide sharing. The clones in this table, taken by TCRdb from immuneACCESS, are in-frame only. Not every clone is retained; where verified, under half of the shortfall comes from an unresolved V gene, and the cause of the rest is unknown. V and J calls and clone size come straight from that table; D and trimming were deduced from the DNA. For this sample the table gives under 200,000 clones, of which roughly four fifths were detected only once. The ten largest clones capture approximately 2.3% of the sample.

The cohort consisted of some 670 healthy bone marrow donors. At the time of sampling, all cohort members were nominally healthy, though unrecorded immune exposures were likely present. The donor tested CMV seronegative, placing the donor among the 300 to 450 seronegative members of the cohort. A peripheral blood sample was collected from each donor, and TCR beta sequencing was performed on peripheral blood mononuclear cells. The Qiagen DNeasy Blood Extraction Kit was used to extract genomic DNA from the blood cell samples. Taken from cysteine to phenylalanine, the CDR3 has 13 residues. The entry retains the CDR3 DNA only, 39 bases that are in frame from base 1. V trim: 5 bases; J trim: 9 bases; unmatched bases: 7. CDR1 SEHNR and CDR2 FQNEAQ were looked up in the germline V gene (reference sequence). With respect to this clone: Its specific antigen is unknown. No qualities accompany the bases; no much larger clone lies one base away.

The chain employs TRBV7-9 and TRBJ2-1; 7 of the junction bases match TRBD2. The receptor comes from a female donor in good health and CMV-seronegative. Input material: PBMCs. CDR3 protein: CASSGAGLGEQFF. The base sequence is TGTGCCAGCAGCGGAGCGGGGCTGGGTGAGCAGTTCTTC.